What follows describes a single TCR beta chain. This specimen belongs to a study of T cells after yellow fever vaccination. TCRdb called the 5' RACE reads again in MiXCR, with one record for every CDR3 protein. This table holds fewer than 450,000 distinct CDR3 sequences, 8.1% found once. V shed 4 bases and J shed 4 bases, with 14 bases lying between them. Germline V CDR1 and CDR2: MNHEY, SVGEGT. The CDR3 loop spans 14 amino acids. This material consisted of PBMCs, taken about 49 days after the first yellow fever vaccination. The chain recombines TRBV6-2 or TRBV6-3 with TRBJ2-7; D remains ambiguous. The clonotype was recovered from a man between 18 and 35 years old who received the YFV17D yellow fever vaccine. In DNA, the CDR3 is TGTGCCAGCAGTTGGACCACTCTGGGGTACGAGCAGTACTTC. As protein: CASSWTTLGYEQYF.